This T cell receptor (beta chain) was sequenced during a study of shared clonotypes between healthy human individuals. Study at large: A donor's plate count was three for CD4 naive and three for CD4 memory; CD8 naive had two and CD8 memory one.

The CDR3 runs 12 residues. Germline lookup yields CDR1 GTSNPN and CDR2 SVGIG (reference sequence). V lost 4 bases and J lost 9; bases outside the gene matches: 2. In the original processing: ImmunoSEQ output lacked quality scores and full-length reads, limiting matched filtering. This table comes from immunoSEQ multiplex PCR, and its TCRdb copy is limited to in-frame clones, with some not included. For V, J and clone size, that table is used; D and trimming come from the DNA. Counted here are millions of clones, roughly 94% occurring once; the ten biggest clones make up 0.13%. Sequencing input: naive CD4+ T cells sorted from blood. The sample's subset: CD45RA+ positively selected. This sequence was found in a man aged 18 to 30 in good health. V usage is TRBV30 and J usage is TRBJ1-6, with 8 bases aligning to TRBD1. CDR3 DNA: TGTGCCTGGAAGACAGGGGTTTCACCCCTCCACTTT. Translated: CAWKTGVSPLHF.